This note documents a single T cell receptor (beta chain) sequence. Its antigen is currently unknown. Cell sorting via CD45RO/CCR7/CD25/CD127/CD95/CD27 was performed to obtain CD4+ naive, central memory, regulatory and stem cell-like memory cells. cDNA synthesis used the whole RNA isolate, giving expressed TCRB sequences. Profiled with immunoSEQ multiplex PCR; TCRdb holds only in-frame clones, not every one. The table includes 10,000 to 15,000 clones, 35% to 55% detected once. These data come from a study of beta chain features in type 1 diabetes. Across the study: The study found patients and healthy donors alike in age, gender and cell yields.

Notes on the study in general: Patients' naive, central memory and regulatory TCRB repertoires appeared more alike than those of healthy donors. TCRB CDR3s were moderately but significantly shorter in Type 1 diabetes patients in all four CD4+ subsets.

Per the germline V gene, CDR1 is SQVTM and CDR2 is ANQGSEA. This CDR3 is built from 15 residues. With 1 base removed from V and 3 bases from J, the gap between germline ends came to 16 bases. V is TRBV29-1 and J is TRBJ2-7; D is perhaps TRBD2 (5 bases). This clonotype was obtained from a man aged 18 to 35 in good health. Sequenced input: stem cell memory CD4+ T cells from blood. CDR3 region: CSVEGPGSGGYEQYF. CDR3 DNA: TGCAGCGTTGAAGGCCCCGGGTCAGGAGGCTACGAGCAGTACTTC.